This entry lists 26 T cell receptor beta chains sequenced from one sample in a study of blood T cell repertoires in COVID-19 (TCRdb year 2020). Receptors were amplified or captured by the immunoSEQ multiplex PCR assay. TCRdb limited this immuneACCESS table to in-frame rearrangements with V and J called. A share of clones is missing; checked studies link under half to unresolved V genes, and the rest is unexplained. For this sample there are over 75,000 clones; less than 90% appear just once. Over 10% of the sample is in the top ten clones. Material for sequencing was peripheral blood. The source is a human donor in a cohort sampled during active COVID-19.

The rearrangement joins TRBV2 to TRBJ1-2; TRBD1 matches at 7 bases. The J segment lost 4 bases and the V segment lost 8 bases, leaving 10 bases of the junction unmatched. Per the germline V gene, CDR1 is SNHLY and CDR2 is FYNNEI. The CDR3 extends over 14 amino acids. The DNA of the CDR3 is TGTGCCAGCCGGGTAACAGGGGTCAGCTATGGCTACACCTTC. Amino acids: CASRVTGVSYGYTF.

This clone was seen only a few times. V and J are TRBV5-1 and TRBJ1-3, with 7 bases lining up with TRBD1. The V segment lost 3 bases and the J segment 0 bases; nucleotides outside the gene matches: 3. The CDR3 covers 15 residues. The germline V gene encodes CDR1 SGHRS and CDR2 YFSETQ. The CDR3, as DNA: TGCGCCAGCAGCTCCCGACAGGGCTCTGGAAACACCATATATTTT. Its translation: CASSSRQGSGNTIYF.

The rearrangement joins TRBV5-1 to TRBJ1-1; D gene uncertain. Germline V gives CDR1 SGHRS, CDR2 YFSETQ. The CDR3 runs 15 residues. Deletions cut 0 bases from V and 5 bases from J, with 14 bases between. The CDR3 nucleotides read TGCGCCAGCAGCTTGGAGGCGGGCTTTTTAACTGAAGCTTTCTTT. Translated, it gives CASSLEAGFLTEAFF.

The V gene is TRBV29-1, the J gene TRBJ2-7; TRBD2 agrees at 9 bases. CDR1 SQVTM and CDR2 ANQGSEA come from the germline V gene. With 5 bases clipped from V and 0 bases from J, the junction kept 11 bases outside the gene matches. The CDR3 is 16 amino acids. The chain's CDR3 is CSVRGGTSGPSYEQYF. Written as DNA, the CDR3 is TGCAGCGTTAGGGGGGGAACTAGCGGGCCCTCCTACGAGCAGTACTTC.

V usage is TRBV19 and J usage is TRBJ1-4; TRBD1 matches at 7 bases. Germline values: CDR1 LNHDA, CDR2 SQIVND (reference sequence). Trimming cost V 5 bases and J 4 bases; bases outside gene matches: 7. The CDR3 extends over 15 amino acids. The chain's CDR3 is CASSPQQGSNEKLFF. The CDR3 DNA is TGTGCCAGTAGTCCCCAACAGGGGAGTAATGAAAAACTGTTTTTT.

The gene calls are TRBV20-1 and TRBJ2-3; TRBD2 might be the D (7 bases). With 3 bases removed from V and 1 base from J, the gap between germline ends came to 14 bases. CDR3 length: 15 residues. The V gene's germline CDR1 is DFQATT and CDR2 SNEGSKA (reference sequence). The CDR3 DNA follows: TGCAGTGCTAGTTTGGCGGGGGCCCGCACAGATACGCAGTATTTT. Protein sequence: CSASLAGARTDTQYF.

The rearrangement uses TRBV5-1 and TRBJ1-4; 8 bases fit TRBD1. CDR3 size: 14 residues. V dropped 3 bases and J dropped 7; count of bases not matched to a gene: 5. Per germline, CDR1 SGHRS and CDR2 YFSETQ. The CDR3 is CASSYGQGPEKLFF. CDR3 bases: TGCGCCAGCAGCTACGGACAGGGCCCTGAAAAACTGTTTTTT.

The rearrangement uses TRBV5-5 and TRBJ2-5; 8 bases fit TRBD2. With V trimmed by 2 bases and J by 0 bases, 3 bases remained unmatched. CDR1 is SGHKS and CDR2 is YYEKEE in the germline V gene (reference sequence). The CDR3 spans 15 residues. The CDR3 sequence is CASSLLAVYQETQYF. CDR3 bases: TGTGCCAGCAGCTTACTAGCGGTGTACCAAGAGACCCAGTACTTC.

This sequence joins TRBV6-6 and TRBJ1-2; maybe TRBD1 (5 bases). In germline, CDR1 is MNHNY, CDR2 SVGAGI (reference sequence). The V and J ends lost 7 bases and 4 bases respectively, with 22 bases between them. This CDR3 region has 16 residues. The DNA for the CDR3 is TGTGCCAGCACCCTCGAAGGTACCCCGGGGGTCTATGGCTACACCTTC. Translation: CASTLEGTPGVYGYTF.

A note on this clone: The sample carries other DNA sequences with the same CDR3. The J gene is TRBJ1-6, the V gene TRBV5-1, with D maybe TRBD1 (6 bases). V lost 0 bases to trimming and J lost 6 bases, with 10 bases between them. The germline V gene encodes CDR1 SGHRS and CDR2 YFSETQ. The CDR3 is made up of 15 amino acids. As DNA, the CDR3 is TGCGCCAGCAGCTTGGGGGGACAAGTTAATTCACCCCTCCACTTT. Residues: CASSLGGQVNSPLHF.

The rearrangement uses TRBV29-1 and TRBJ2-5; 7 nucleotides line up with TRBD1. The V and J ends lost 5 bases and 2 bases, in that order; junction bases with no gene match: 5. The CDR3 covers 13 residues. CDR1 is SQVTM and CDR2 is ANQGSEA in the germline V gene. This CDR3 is CSVLTDRQETQYF. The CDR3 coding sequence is TGCAGCGTTCTTACGGACAGGCAAGAGACCCAGTACTTC.

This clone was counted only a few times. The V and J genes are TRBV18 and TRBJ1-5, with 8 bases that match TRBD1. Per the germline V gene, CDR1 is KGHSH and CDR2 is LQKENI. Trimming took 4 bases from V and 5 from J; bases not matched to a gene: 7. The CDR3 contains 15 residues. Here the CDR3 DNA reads TGTGCCAGCTCACGTACCCAGGGGGCGGATCAGCCCCAGCATTTT. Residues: CASSRTQGADQPQHF. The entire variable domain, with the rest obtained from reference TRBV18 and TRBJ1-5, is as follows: NAGVMQNPRHLVRRRGQEARLRCSPMKGHSHVYWYRQLPEEGLKFMVYLQKENIIDESGMPKERFSAEFPKEGPSILRIQQVVRGDSAAYFCASSRTQGADQPQHFGDGTRLSIL.

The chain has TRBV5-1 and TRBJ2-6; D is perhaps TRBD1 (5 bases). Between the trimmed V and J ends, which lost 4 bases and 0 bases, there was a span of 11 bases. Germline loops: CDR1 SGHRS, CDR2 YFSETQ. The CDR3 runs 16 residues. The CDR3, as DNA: TGCGCCAGCAGCGCCAGGGTCTACTCTGGGGCCAACGTCCTGACTTTC. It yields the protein CASSARVYSGANVLTF. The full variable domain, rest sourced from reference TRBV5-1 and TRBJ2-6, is KAGVTQTPRYLIKTRGQQVTLSCSPISGHRSVSWYQQTPGQGLQFLFEYFSETQRNKGNFPGRFSGRQFSNSRSEMNVSTLELGDSALYLCASSARVYSGANVLTFGAGSRLTVL.

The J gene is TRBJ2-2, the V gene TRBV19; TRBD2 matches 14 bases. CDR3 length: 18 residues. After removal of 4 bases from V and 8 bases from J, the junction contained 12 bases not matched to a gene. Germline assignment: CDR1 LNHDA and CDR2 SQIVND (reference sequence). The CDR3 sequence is CASSKPRTSGRIVGELFF. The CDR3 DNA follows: TGTGCCAGTAGTAAGCCCCGGACTAGCGGGAGGATTGTGGGGGAGCTGTTTTTT. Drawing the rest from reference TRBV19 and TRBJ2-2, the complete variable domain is DGGITQSPKYLFRKEGQNVTLSCEQNLNHDAMYWYRQDPGQGLRLIYYSQIVNDFQKGDIAEGYSVSREKKESFPLTVTSAQKNPTAFYLCASSKPRTSGRIVGELFFGEGSRLTVL.

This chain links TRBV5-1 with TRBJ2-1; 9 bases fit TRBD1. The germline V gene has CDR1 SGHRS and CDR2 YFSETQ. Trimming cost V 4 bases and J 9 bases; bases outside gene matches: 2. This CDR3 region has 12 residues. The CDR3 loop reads CASSQTGGEQFF. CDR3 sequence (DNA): TGCGCCAGCAGCCAGACAGGGGGTGAGCAGTTCTTC.

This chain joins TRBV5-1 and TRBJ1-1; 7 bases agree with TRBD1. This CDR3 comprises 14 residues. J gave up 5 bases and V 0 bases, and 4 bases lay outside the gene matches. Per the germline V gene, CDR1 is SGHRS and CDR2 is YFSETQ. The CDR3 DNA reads TGCGCCAGCAGCTTGGAGGCCAGGGGGACTGAAGCTTTCTTT. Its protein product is CASSLEARGTEAFF.

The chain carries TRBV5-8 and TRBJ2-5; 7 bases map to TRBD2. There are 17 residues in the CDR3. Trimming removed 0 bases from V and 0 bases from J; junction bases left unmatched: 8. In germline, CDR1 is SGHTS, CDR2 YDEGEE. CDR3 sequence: CASSLGYSSGDQETQYF. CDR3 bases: TGTGCCAGCAGCTTGGGTTATTCTAGCGGAGACCAAGAGACCCAGTACTTC.

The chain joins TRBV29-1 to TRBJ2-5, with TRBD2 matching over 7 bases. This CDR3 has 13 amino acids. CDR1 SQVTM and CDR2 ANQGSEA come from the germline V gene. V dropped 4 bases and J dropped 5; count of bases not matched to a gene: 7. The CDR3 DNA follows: TGCAGCGTTGGTACTAGCGATGTGGAGACCCAGTACTTC. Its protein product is CSVGTSDVETQYF.

The CDR3 loop is CASSQIFLATGELFF. CDR3 nucleotides: TGTGCCAGCAGCCAAATATTTCTAGCGACCGGGGAGCTGTTTTTT. The genes are TRBV7-6 and TRBJ2-2, with D tentatively TRBD2 (6 bases). Trimming cost V 5 bases and J 5 bases, with 15 bases left between them. Germline CDR1 is SGHVS and CDR2 is FNYEAQ. This CDR3 region has 15 residues.

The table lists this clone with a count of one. The CDR3 protein is CASSLLTNGETQYF. The DNA of the CDR3 is TGTGCCAGCAGCTTACTAACCAACGGAGAGACCCAGTACTTC. This rearrangement joins TRBV7-2 to TRBJ2-5; D call uncertain. Per germline, CDR1 SGHTA and CDR2 FQGNSA. The CDR3 has 14 amino acids. Trimming stripped 2 bases from V and 4 bases from J, with 11 bases between.

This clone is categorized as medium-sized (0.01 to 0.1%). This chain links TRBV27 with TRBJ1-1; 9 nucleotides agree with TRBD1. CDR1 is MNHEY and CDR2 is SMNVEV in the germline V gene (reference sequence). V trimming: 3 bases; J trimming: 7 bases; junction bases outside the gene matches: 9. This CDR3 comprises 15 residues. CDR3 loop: CASSFLQGAQGEAFF. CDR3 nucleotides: TGTGCCAGCAGTTTTTTACAGGGGGCGCAGGGTGAAGCTTTCTTT.

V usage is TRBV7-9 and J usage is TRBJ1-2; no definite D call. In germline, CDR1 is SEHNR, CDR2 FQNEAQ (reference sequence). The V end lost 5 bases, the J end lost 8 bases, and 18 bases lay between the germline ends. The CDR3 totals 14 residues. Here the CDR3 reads CASSTRLEAEGYTF. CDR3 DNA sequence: TGTGCCAGCAGCACACGCCTAGAAGCTGAGGGCTACACCTTC.

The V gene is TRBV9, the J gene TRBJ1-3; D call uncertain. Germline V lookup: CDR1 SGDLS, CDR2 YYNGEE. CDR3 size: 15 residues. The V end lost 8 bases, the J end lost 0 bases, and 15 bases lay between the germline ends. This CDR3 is CASRSTDFSGNTIYF. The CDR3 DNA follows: TGTGCCAGTAGATCCACAGATTTCTCTGGAAACACCATATATTTT.

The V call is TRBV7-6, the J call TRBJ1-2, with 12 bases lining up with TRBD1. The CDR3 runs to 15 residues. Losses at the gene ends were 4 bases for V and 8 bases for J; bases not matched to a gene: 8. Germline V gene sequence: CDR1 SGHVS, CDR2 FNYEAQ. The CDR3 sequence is CASSSLGQGAVGYTF. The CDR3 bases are TGTGCCAGCAGCTCCCTGGGACAGGGGGCAGTCGGCTACACCTTC.

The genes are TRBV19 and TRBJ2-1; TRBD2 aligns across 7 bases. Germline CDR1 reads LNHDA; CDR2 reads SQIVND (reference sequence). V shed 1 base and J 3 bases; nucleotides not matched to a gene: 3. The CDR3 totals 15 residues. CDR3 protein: CASSIVGGVYNEQFF. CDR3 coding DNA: TGTGCCAGTAGTATAGTTGGGGGGGTCTACAATGAGCAGTTCTTC.

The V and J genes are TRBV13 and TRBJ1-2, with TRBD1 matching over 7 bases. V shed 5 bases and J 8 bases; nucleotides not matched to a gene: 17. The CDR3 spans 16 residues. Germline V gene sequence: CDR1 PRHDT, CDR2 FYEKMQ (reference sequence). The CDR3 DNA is TGTGCCAGCAGCCAGCGTAGACAGGGTACCCCTGGGGGCTACACCTTC. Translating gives CASSQRRQGTPGGYTF.